This TCR beta chain was recorded in a study of blood T cell repertoires in COVID-19. About the study: PBMCs, B-cell-depleted T cells, or T cells provided the cDNA or gDNA that made up the material.

A single count supports this clone. Source study methods: Counts of nucleated cells, estimated from reference gene primer amplification, were obtained. The protocol was immunoSEQ multiplex PCR, while the TCRdb copy is restricted to in-frame clones and leaves out a portion. The V and J calls and clone size come from that table; D and trimming were worked out from the DNA. The sample lists around 19,000 clones, under 95% occurring once. CDR3 length equals 14 residues. Germline assignment: CDR1 SNHLY and CDR2 FYNNEI. The V end lost 0 bases, the J end lost 5 bases, and 8 bases lay between the germline ends.

This sequence was found in a human donor in a cohort sampled during active COVID-19. The material sequenced was peripheral blood. This chain links TRBV2 with TRBJ2-1; the D gene is possibly TRBD1 (5 bases). The CDR3 loop reads CASSEADTNNEQFF. Here the CDR3 DNA reads TGTGCCAGCAGTGAAGCGGACACCAACAATGAGCAGTTCTTC.